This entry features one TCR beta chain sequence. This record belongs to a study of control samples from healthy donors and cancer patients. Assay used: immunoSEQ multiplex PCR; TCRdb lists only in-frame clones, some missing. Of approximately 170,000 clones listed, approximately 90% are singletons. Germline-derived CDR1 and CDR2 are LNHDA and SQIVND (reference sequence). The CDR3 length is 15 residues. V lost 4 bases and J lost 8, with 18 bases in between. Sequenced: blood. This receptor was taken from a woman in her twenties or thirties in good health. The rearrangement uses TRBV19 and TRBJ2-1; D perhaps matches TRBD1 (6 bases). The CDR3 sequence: CASSTQGMAAHEQFF. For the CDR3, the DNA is TGTGCCAGTAGTACCCAGGGGATGGCCGCCCATGAGCAGTTCTTC.